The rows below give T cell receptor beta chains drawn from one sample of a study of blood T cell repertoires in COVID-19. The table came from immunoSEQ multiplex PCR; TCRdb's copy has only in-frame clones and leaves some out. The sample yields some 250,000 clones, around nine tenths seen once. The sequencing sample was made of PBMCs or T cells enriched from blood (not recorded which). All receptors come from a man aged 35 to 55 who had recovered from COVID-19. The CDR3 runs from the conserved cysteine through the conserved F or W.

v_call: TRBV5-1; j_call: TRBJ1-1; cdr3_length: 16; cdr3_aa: CASSFLGQRLNTEAFF
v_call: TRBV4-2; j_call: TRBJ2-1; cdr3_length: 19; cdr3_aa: CASSHRTGGAGAIDNEQFF
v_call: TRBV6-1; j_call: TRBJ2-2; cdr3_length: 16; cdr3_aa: CASSVQGQGAAGELFF
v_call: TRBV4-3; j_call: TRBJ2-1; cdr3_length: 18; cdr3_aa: CASSLSPGTSGRAYEQFF
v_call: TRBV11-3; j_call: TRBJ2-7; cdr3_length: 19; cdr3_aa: CASSKGQGESLRLGYEQYF
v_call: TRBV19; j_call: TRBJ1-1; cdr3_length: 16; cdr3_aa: CASTQTSTGDGTEAFF
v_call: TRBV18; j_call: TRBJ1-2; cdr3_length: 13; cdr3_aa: CASSRQGDYGYTF
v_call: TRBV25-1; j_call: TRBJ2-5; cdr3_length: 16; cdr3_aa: CASSEIARGLQETQYF
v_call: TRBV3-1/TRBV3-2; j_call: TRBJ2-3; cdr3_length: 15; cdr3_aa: CASSLNSGGTDTQYF
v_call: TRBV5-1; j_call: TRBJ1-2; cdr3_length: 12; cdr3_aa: CASSRTADGYTF
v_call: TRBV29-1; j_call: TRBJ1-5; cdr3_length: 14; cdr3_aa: CSVITQTGNQPQHF
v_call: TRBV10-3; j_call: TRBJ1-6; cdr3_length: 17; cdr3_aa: CAISESGGSSYNSPLHF
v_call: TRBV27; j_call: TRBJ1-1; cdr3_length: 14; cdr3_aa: CASSLVWGDAEAFF
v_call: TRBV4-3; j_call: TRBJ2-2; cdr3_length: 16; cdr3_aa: CASSYSGRSNTGELFF
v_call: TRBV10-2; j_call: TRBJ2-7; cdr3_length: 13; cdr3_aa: CASSDGQAYEQYF
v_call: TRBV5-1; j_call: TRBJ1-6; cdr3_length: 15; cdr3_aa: CASAGTGTGDSPLHF
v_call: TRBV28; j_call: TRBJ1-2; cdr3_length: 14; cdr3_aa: CASSIIGQPNPYTF
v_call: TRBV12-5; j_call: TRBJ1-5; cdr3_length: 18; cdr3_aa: CASGSPRQGAYGNQPQHF
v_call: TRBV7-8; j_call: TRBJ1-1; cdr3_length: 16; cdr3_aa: CASSLLGGPRNTEAFF
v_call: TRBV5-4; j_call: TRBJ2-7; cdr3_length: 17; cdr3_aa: CASSLEPGRSGTYEQYF
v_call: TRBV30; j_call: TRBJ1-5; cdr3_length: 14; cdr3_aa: CAWSLGDSNQPQHF
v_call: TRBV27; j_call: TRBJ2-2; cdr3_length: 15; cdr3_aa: CASSTLAPPSGELFF
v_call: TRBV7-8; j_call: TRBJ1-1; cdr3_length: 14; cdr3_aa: CASSLVLGDIKAFF
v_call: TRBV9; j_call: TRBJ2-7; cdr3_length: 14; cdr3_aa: CASSRTGSNYEQYF